This T cell receptor beta chain came from a study of T cells of healthy individuals. TCRdb independently ran MiXCR on the 5' RACE reads; one entry per CDR3 protein. The sample lists fewer than 75,000 distinct CDR3 sequences, about a sixth occurring once. This TCR was recovered from a human donor in good health.

The CDR3 sequence: CSALGLAGQASTDTQYF. The CDR3 nucleotides are TGCAGTGCTTTGGGGCTAGCGGGGCAAGCTAGCACAGATACGCAGTATTTT. This chain uses TRBV20-1 with TRBJ2-3; 9 bases map to TRBD2. J lost 0 bases, V lost 5 bases, and 12 bases had no gene match. CDR1 is DFQATT and CDR2 is SNEGSKA in the germline V gene (reference sequence). CDR3 length: 17 residues.